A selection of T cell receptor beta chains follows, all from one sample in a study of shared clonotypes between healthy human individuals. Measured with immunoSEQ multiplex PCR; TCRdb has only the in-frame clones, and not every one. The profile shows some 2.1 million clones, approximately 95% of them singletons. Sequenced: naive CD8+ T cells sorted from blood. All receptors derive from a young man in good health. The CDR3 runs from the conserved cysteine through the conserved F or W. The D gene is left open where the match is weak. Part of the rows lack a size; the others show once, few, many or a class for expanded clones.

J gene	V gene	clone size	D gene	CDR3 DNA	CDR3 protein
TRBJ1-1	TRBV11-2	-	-	TGTGCCAGCAGCGCGCCCCTGGGGGACGCTTTCTTT	CASSAPLGDAFF
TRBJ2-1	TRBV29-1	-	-	TGCAGCGCTCATACAGGGACTAAAGCCTACAATGAGCAGTTCTTC	CSAHTGTKAYNEQFF
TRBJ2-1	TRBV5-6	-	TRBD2	TGTGCCAGCAGCGGGACTAGCAATGAGCAGTTCTTC	CASSGTSNEQFF
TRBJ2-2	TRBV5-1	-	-	TGCGCCAGCAGCTTAGATCCCGTATTTAACACCGGGGAGCTGTTTTTT	CASSLDPVFNTGELFF
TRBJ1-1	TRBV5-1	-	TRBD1	TGCGCCAGCAGCTCGTACAGGGGTTTGGAGACTGAAGCTTTCTTT	CASSSYRGLETEAFF
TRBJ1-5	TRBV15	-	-	TGTGCCACCAGCAGAGATAAAGGAGGCGGTCAGCCCCAGCATTTT	CATSRDKGGGQPQHF
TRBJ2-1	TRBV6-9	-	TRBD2	TGTGCCAGCGGCCTAGCGGGGGGGCCGGGGTACAATGAGCAGTTCTTC	CASGLAGGPGYNEQFF
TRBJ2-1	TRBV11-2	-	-	TGTGCCAGCAGCTTGGTCGGGGTTCTCGATGAGCAGTTCTTC	CASSLVGVLDEQFF
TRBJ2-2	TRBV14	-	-	TGTGCCAGCAGCCAAGATGGGACTCGAGGGGGGCGCGAGGACACCGGGGAGCTGTTTTTT	CASSQDGTRGGREDTGELFF
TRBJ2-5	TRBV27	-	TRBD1	TGTGCCAGCAGCGACAGGGGGCTATTAGAGACCCAGTACTTC	CASSDRGLLETQYF
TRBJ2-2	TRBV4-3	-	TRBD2	TGCGCCAGCAACCGGGGGACTAGCGGAGAGAACACCGGGGAGCTGTTTTTT	CASNRGTSGENTGELFF
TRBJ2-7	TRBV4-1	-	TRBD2	TGCGCCAGCAGCAGAGGACTAGCGGGAGACGAGCAGTACTTC	CASSRGLAGDEQYF
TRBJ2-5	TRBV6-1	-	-	TGTGCCGTGGCGGCCAATCACCAAGAGACCCAGTACTTC	CAVAANHQETQYF
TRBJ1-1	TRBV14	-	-	TGTGCCAGCAGCTTCCAAGCAGCTGAAGCTTTCTTT	CASSFQAAEAFF
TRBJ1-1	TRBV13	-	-	TGTGCCAGCAGCACCTGGGGTACTGAAGCTTTCTTT	CASSTWGTEAFF
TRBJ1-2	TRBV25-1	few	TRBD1	TGTGCCAGCAGTGAAGGGACAGGGTATGGCTACACCTTC	CASSEGTGYGYTF
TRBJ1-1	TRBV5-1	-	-	TGCGACACCTGTAAAATAGGACCCTTTGAAGCTTTCTTT	CDTCKIGPFEAFF
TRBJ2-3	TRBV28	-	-	TGTGCCAGCAGTTTGGGGGGCTACCGTGGAGATACGCAGTATTTT	CASSLGGYRGDTQYF
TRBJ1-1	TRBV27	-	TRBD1	TGTGCCAGCAGTAAATACAGGGGGGAGAACACTGAAGCTTTCTTT	CASSKYRGENTEAFF
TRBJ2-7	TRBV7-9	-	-	TGTGCCAGCAGCTCCCCCAGTGGGGAGAAGACAGGACTCTCCCACGAGCAGTACTTC	CASSSPSGEKTGLSHEQYF
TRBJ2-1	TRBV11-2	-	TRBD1	TGTGCCAGCAGACTAGCCGGGACAGGGGACGAGCAGTTCTTC	CASRLAGTGDEQFF
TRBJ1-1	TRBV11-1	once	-	TGTGCCAGCAGCTCACCCCCTGACGACACTGAAGCTTTCTTT	CASSSPPDDTEAFF
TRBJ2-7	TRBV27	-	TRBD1	TGTGCCAGCAGTCCAGCCGGGACAGGGGGGTACGAGCAGTACTTC	CASSPAGTGGYEQYF
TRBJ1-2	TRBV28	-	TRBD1	TGTGCCAGCAGCCTTTACCCGGGACAGCTTTATGGCTACACCTTC	CASSLYPGQLYGYTF
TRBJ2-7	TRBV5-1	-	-	TGCGCCAGCAGCTTGGCAGACAGGAGAGCCTACGAGCAGTACTTC	CASSLADRRAYEQYF
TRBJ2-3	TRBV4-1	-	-	TGCGCCAGCAGCCAAGTAGCGCTAGATAGCACAGATACGCAGTATTTT	CASSQVALDSTDTQYF
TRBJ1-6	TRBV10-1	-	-	TGCGCCAGCAGTGAGTCCGTCGCCTATAATTCACCCCTCCACTTT	CASSESVAYNSPLHF
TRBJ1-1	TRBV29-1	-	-	TGCAGCGTTGTAATAGGTCCCGAAGCTTTCTTT	CSVVIGPEAFF
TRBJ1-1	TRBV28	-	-	TGTGCCAGCAGTTTTGGGGGAACTGAAGCTTTCTTT	CASSFGGTEAFF
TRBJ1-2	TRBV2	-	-	TGTGCCAGCAGTGAAGCAGGTGGGGGCGAGGGCTACACCTTC	CASSEAGGGEGYTF
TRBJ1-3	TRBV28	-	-	TGTGCCAGCAGTTTAAAGGAGTTCTCTGGAAACACCATATATTTT	CASSLKEFSGNTIYF
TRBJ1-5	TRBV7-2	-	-	TGTGCCAGCAGCCGGTCGACAGGTAACAATCAGCCCCAGCATTTT	CASSRSTGNNQPQHF
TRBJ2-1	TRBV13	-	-	TGTGCCAGCAGCTTAGGGCAAAATGAGCAGTTCTTC	CASSLGQNEQFF
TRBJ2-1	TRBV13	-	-	TGTGCCAGCAGCCGACGGGAGTTGTCCTACAATGAGCAGTTCTTC	CASSRRELSYNEQFF
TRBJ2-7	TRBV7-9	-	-	TGTGCCAGCAGCTGGACCCAGGGCGTCTACGAGCAGTACTTC	CASSWTQGVYEQYF
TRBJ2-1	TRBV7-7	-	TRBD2	TGTGCTAGCAGCTTAGGACTAGGATTTTACAATGAGCAGTTCTTC	CASSLGLGFYNEQFF
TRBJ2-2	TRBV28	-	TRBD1	TGTGCCAGCAGTCCCCAAGGGACAGGGACCGGGGAGCTGTTTTTT	CASSPQGTGTGELFF
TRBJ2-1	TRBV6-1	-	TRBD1	TGTGCCAGCAGGGGACAGGGGGCGAGGGATGAGCAGTTCTTC	CASRGQGARDEQFF
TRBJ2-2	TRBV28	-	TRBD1	TGTGCCAGCAGTCACAGGGGTTCAACCGGGGAGCTGTTTTTT	CASSHRGSTGELFF
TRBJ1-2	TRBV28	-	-	TGTGCCAGCAGTCTATTACACGAGAACTATGGCTACACCTTC	CASSLLHENYGYTF
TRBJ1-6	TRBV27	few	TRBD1	TGTGCCAGCAACGCAGGGGGAGGGTCAAATTCACCCCTCCACTTT	CASNAGGGSNSPLHF
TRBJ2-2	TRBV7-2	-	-	TGTGCCACCGTTGCTACGAACACCGGGGAGCTGTTTTTT	CATVATNTGELFF
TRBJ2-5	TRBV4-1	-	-	TGCGCCAGCAGCCAAGATCTCGGAGGGCTGGCCCAGTACTTC	CASSQDLGGLAQYF
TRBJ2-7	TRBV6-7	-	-	TGTGCCAGCAGTTACTGGGTGGGAGAATTCGAGCAGTACTTC	CASSYWVGEFEQYF
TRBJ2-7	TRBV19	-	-	TGTGCCAGTAGTATAGCTCCGGGGGCGGAGGCCGACGACGAGCAGTACTTC	CASSIAPGAEADDEQYF
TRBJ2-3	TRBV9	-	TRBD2	TGTGCCAGCAGCGTAGAGGGACTAGCGGGAACAGATACGCAGTATTTT	CASSVEGLAGTDTQYF
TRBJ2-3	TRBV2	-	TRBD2	TGTGCCAGCAGAAGGTTTAGCGGGGGGGCCGCGGATACGCAGTATTTT	CASRRFSGGAADTQYF
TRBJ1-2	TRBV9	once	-	TGTGCCAGCAGCGTTTACGGGGACGATGGCTACACCTTC	CASSVYGDDGYTF
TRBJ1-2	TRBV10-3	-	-	TGTGCCATCAGTCCGGGACCCTTATATGGCTACACCTTC	CAISPGPLYGYTF
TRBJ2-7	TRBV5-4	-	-	TGTGCCAGCAGCCCCCGGGGGCCCTCCTACGAGCAGTACTTC	CASSPRGPSYEQYF
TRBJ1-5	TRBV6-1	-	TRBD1	TGTGCCAGCAGAGCTCCGGGACAGCTAAATCAGCCCCAGCATTTT	CASRAPGQLNQPQHF
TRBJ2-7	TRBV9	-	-	TGTGCCAGCAGCGTAGGCGGCAGGCCATACGAGCAGTACTTC	CASSVGGRPYEQYF
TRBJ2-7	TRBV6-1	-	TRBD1	TGTGCCAGCGTGCTTGTAGGGGGCAACGAGCAGTACTTC	CASVLVGGNEQYF